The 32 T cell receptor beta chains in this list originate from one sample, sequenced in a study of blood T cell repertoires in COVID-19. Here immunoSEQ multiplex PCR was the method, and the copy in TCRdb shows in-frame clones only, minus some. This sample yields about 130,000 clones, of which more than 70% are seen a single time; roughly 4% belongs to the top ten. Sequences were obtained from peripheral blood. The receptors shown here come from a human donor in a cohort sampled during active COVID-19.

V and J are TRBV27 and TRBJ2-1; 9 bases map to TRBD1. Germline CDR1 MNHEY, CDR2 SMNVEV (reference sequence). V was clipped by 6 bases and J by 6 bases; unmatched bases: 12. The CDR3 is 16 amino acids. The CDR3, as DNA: TGTGCCAGCAGCCGACCGGGACAGGGTAAAATCAATGAGCAGTTCTTC. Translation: CASSRPGQGKINEQFF.

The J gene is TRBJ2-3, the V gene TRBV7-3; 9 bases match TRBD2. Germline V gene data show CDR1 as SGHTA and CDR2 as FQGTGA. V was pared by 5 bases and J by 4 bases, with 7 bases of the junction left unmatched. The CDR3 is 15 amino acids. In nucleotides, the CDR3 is TGTGCCAGCAGCCATAGCGGGGGTGAGGCAGATACGCAGTATTTT. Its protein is CASSHSGGEADTQYF.

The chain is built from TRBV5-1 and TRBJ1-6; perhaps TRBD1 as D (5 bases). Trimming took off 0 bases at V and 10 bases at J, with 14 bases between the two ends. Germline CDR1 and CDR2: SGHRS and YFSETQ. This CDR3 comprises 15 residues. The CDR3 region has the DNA TGCGCCAGCAGCTTGGTCGGGGGTCCAGGGTCACCCCTCCACTTT. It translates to CASSLVGGPGSPLHF.

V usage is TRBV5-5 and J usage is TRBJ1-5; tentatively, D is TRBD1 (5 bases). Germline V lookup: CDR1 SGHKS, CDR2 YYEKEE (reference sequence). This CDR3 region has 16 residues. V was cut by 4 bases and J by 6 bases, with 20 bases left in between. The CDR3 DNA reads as TGTGCCAGCAGCCCCGTGGTGCTACAGGTGGCTCAGCCCCAGCATTTT. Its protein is CASSPVVLQVAQPQHF.

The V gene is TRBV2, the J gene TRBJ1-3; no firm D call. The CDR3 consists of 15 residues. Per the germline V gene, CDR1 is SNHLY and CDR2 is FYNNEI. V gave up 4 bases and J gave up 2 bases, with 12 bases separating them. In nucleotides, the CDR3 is TGTGCCAGCAGTGCTGACAATCCAACTGGAAACACCATATATTTT. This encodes CASSADNPTGNTIYF.

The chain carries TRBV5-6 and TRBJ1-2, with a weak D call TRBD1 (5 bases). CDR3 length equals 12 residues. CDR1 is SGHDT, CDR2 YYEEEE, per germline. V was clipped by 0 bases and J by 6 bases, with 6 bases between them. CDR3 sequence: CASSLVTDGYTF. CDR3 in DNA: TGTGCCAGCAGCTTGGTGACAGATGGCTACACCTTC.

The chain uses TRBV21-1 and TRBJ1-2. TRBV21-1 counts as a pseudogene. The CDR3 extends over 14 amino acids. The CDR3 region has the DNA TGTGCCAGCAACTTACTGCCCCGAACCTATGGCTACACCTTC. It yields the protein CASNLLPRTYGYTF.

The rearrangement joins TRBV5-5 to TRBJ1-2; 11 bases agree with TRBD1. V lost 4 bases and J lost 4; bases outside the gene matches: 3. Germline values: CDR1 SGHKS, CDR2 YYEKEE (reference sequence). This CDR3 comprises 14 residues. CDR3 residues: CASSPGTGGYGYTF. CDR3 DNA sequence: TGTGCCAGCAGCCCCGGGACAGGGGGCTATGGCTACACCTTC.

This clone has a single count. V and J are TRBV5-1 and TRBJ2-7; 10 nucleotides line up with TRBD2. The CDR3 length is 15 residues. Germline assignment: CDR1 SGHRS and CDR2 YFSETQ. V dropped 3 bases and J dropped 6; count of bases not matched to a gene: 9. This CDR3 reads CASSYSGGPFREQYF. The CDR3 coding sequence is TGCGCCAGCAGCTATAGCGGGGGGCCATTCCGCGAGCAGTACTTC. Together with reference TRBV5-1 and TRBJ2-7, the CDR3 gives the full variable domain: KAGVTQTPRYLIKTRGQQVTLSCSPISGHRSVSWYQQTPGQGLQFLFEYFSETQRNKGNFPGRFSGRQFSNSRSEMNVSTLELGDSALYLCASSYSGGPFREQYFGPGTRLTVT.

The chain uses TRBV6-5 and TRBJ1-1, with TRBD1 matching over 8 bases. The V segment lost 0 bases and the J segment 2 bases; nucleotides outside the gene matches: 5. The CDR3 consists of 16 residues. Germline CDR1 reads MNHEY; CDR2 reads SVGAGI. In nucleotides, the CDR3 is TGTGCCAGCAGTTACTCGATGGCAGGGGGCAACACTGAAGCTTTCTTT. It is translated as CASSYSMAGGNTEAFF.

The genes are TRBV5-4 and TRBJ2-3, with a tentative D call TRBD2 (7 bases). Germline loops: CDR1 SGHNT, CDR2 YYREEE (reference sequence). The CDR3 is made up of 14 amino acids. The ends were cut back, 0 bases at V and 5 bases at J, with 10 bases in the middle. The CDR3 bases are TGTGCCAGCAGCTTGGGGGGGGGCATAGATACGCAGTATTTT. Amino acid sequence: CASSLGGGIDTQYF.

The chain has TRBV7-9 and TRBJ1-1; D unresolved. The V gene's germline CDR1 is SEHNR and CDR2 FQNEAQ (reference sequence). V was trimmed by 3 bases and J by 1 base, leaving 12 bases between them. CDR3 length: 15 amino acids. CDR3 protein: CASSFAPGSNTEAFF. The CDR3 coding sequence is TGTGCCAGCAGCTTCGCCCCCGGTTCGAACACTGAAGCTTTCTTT.

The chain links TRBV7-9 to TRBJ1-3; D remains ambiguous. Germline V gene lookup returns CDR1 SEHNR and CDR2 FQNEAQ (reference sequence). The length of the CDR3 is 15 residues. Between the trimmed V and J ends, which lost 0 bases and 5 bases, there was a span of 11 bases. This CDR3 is CASSLATGIRNTIYF. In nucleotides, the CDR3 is TGTGCCAGCAGCTTAGCGACCGGGATCCGAAACACCATATATTTT.

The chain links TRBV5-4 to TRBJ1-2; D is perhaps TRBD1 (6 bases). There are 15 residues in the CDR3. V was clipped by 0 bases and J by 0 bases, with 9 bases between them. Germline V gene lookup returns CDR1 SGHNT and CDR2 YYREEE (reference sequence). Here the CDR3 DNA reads TGTGCCAGCAGCTTGGACAGGGCGACTAACTATGGCTACACCTTC. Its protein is CASSLDRATNYGYTF.

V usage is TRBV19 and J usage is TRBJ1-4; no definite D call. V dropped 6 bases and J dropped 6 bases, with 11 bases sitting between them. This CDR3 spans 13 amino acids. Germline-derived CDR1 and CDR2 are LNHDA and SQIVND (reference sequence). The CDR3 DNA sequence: TGTGCCAGTAGGATTAGGACTCATGAAAAACTGTTTTTT. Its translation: CASRIRTHEKLFF.

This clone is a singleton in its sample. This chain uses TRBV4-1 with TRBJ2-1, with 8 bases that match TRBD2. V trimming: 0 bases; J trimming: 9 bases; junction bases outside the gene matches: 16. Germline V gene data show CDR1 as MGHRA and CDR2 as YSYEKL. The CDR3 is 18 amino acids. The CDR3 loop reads CASSQDRFRAGGIIEQFF. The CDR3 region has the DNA TGCGCCAGCAGCCAAGATCGGTTCCGGGCGGGAGGTATTATTGAGCAGTTCTTC.

The CDR3: CASSTRQGDSYNEQFF. The CDR3 nucleotides read TGTGCCAGCAGCACCCGACAGGGTGACTCCTACAATGAGCAGTTCTTC. This rearrangement joins TRBV7-2 to TRBJ2-1; 7 positions agree with TRBD1. CDR3 size: 16 residues. Germline values: CDR1 SGHTA, CDR2 FQGNSA. With V trimmed by 5 bases and J by 0 bases, 7 bases remained unmatched. Filled out from reference TRBV7-2 and TRBJ2-1, the complete variable domain reads GAGVSQSPSNKVTEKGKDVELRCDPISGHTALYWYRQSLGQGLEFLIYFQGNSAPDKSGLPSDRFSAERTGGSVSTLTIQRTQQEDSAVYLCASSTRQGDSYNEQFFGPGTRLTVL.

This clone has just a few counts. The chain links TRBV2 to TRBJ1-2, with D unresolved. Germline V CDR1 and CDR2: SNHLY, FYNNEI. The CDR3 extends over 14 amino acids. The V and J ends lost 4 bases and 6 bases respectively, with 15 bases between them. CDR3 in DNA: TGTGCCAGCAGTGGGGAGGGCGGGTTCCATGGCTACACCTTC. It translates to CASSGEGGFHGYTF.

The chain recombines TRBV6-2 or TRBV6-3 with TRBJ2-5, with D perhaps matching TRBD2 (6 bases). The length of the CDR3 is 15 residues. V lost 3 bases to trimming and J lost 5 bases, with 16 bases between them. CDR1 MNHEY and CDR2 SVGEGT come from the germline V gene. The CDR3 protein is CASSYLTGALETQYF. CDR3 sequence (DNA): TGTGCCAGCAGTTATTTAACGGGAGCATTGGAGACCCAGTACTTC.

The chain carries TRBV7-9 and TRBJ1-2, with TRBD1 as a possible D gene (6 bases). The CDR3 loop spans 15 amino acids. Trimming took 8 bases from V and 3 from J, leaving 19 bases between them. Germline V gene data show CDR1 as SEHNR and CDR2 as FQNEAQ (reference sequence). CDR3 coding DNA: TGTGCCAGCGGGTCGGCGGGGGGGCCCGACTATGGCTACACCTTC. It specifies CASGSAGGPDYGYTF.

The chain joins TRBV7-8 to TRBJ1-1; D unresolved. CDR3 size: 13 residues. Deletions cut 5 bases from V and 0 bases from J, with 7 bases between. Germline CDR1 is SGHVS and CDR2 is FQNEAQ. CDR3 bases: TGTGCCAGCAGCCTGCGGTTGAACACTGAAGCTTTCTTT. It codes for CASSLRLNTEAFF.

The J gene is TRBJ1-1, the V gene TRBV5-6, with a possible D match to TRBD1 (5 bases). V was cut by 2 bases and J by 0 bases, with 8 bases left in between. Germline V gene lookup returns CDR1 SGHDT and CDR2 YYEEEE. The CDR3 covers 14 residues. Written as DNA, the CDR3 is TGTGCCAGCAGCTTTCAGACAGTGAACACTGAAGCTTTCTTT. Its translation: CASSFQTVNTEAFF.

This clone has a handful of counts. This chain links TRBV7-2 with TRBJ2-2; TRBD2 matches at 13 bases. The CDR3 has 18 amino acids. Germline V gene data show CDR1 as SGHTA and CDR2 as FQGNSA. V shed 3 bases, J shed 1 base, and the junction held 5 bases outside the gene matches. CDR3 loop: CASSLTGTSGVNTGELFF. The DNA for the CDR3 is TGTGCCAGCAGCTTGACCGGGACTAGCGGGGTGAACACCGGGGAGCTGTTTTTT.

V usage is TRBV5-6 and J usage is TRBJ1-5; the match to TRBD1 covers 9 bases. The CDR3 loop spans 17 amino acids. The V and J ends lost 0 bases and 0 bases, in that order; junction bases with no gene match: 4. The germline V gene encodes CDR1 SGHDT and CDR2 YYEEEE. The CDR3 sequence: CASSLGTGANSNQPQHF. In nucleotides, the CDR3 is TGTGCCAGCAGCTTGGGGACAGGGGCTAATAGCAATCAGCCCCAGCATTTT.

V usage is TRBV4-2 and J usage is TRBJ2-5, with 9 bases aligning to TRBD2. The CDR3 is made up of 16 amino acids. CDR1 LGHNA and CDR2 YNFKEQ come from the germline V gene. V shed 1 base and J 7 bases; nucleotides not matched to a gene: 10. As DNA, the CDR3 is TGTGCCAGCAGCCAAGGAGCTGTAGCGGGGGAGACGACCCAGTACTTC. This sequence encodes CASSQGAVAGETTQYF.

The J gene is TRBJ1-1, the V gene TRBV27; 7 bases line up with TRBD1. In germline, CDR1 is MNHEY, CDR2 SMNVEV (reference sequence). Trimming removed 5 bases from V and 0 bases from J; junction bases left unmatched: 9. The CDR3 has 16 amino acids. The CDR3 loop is CASSPQTGQVNTEAFF. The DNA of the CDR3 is TGTGCCAGCAGTCCTCAGACAGGGCAGGTGAACACTGAAGCTTTCTTT.

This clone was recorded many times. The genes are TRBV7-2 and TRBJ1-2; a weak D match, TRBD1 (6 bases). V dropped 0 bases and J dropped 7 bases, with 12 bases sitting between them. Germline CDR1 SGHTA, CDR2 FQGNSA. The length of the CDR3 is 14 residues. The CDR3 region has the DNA TGTGCCAGCAGCTTAGCGATAGGGGGACGTGGCTACACCTTC. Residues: CASSLAIGGRGYTF.

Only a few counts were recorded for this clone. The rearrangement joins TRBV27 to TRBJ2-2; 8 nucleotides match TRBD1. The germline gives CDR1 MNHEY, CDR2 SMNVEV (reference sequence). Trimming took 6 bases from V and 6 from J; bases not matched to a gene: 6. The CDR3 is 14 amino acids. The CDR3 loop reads CASRRTGLSGELFF. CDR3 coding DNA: TGTGCCAGCAGAAGGACAGGGTTGTCCGGGGAGCTGTTTTTT.

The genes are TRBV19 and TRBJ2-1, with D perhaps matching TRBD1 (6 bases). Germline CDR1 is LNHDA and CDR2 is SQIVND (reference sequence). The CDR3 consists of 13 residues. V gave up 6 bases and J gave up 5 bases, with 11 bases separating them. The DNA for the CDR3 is TGTGCCAGTAGCCGGGACACTGACAATGAGCAGTTCTTC. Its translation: CASSRDTDNEQFF.

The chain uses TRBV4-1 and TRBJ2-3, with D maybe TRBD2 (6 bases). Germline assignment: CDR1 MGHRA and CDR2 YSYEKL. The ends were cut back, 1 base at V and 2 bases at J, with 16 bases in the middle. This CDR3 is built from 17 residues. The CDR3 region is CASSQGSAGSITDTQYF. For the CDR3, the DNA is TGCGCCAGCAGCCAAGGGTCGGCGGGGTCTATCACAGATACGCAGTATTTT.

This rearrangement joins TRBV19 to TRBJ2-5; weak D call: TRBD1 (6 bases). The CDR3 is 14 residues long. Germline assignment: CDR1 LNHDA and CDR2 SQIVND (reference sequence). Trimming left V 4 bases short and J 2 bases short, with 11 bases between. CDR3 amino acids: CASSSLQGQETQYF. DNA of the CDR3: TGTGCCAGTAGTAGTCTGCAGGGGCAAGAGACCCAGTACTTC. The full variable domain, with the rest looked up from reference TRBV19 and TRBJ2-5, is DGGITQSPKYLFRKEGQNVTLSCEQNLNHDAMYWYRQDPGQGLRLIYYSQIVNDFQKGDIAEGYSVSREKKESFPLTVTSAQKNPTAFYLCASSSLQGQETQYFGPGTRLLVL.

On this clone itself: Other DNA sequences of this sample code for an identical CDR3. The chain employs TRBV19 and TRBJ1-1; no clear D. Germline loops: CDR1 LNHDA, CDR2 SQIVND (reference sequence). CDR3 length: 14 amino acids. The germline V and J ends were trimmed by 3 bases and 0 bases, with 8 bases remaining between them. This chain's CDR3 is CASSIYSMNTEAFF. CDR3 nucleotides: TGTGCCAGTAGTATCTACAGTATGAACACTGAAGCTTTCTTT.